These 10 T cell receptor beta chains originate from one sample sequenced in a study of blood T cell repertoires in COVID-19. The repertoire was sequenced with immunoSEQ multiplex PCR; TCRdb's copy has only in-frame clones and lacks some. The sample holds 150,000 to 200,000 clones; under 95% are singletons and the top ten take 18%. The sample taken for sequencing was peripheral blood. The receptors come from a man in his fifties or sixties with active or convalescent COVID-19.

The chain employs TRBV19 and TRBJ1-2; D gene uncertain. Germline lookup yields CDR1 LNHDA and CDR2 SQIVND (reference sequence). The germline V and J ends were trimmed by 2 bases and 1 base, with 8 bases remaining between them. CDR3 length equals 14 residues. The CDR3 DNA follows: TGTGCCAGTAGTATACCCGGGGATAACTATGGCTACACCTTC. Protein: CASSIPGDNYGYTF.

The rearrangement uses TRBV11-2 and TRBJ2-7; D call uncertain. There are 11 residues in the CDR3. Trimming pared 5 bases from V and 5 bases from J, leaving 7 bases between. In germline, CDR1 is SGHAT, CDR2 FQNNGV. Here the CDR3 reads CASSPLDEQYF. CDR3 nucleotide sequence: TGTGCCAGCAGCCCGCTAGACGAGCAGTACTTC.

The chain uses TRBV24-1 and TRBJ2-3, with 7 bases fitting TRBD1. The germline CDR1 and CDR2 sequences are KGHDR and SFDVKD. The length of the CDR3 is 17 residues. V shed 4 bases, J shed 0 bases, and the junction held 9 bases outside the gene matches. CDR3 DNA sequence: TGTGCCACCAGTGAGTCTGGGACAGCCTCTAGCACAGATACGCAGTATTTT. It encodes CATSESGTASSTDTQYF.

The chain is built from TRBV3-1 (or the pseudogene TRBV3-2) and TRBJ2-7, with 10 bases aligning to TRBD1. The V gene end was trimmed by 4 bases and the J gene end by 2 bases; junction bases not matched to a gene: 5. The CDR3 covers 15 residues. The germline V gene has CDR1 LGHDT and CDR2 YNNKEL (reference sequence). CDR3 nucleotides: TGTGCCAGCAGCCCCCGGGACAGGGGCGCCTACGAGCAGTACTTC. This sequence encodes CASSPRDRGAYEQYF.

The rearrangement links TRBV18 to TRBJ1-2; no definite D call. V was trimmed by 3 bases and J by 3 bases, leaving 8 bases between them. This CDR3 has 13 amino acids. The germline V gene has CDR1 KGHSH and CDR2 LQKENI. CDR3 nucleotides: TGTGCCAGCTCACCCGGGGATGACTATGGCTACACCTTC. It translates to CASSPGDDYGYTF.

The CDR3 here is CASSDREALTGYTF. CDR3 in DNA: TGTGCCAGCAGCGACCGCGAGGCCTTAACGGGCTACACCTTC. This sequence joins TRBV7-8 and TRBJ1-2; D remains unclear. This CDR3 region has 14 residues. Germline CDR1 SGHVS, CDR2 FQNEAQ. Trimming took 5 bases from V and 8 from J, leaving 18 bases between them.

The chain joins TRBV27 to TRBJ2-5; the D gene is possibly TRBD1 (6 bases). The germline CDR1 and CDR2 sequences are MNHEY and SMNVEV (reference sequence). The CDR3 runs 13 residues. V lost 3 bases to trimming and J lost 4 bases, with 9 bases between them. The CDR3 coding sequence is TGTGCCAGCAGTTTGCAGGGGCCAGAGACCCAGTACTTC. It specifies CASSLQGPETQYF.

The V gene is TRBV24-1, the J gene TRBJ2-2; 9 nucleotides align to TRBD2. After removal of 5 bases from V and 3 bases from J, the junction contained 12 bases not matched to a gene. This CDR3 contains 18 residues. CDR1 is KGHDR, CDR2 SFDVKD, per germline. CDR3 bases: TGTGCCACCAGTGCGCTCGAGCGGGGGGACGCCGACACCGGGGAGCTGTTTTTT. This codes for CATSALERGDADTGELFF.

The gene calls are TRBV7-9 and TRBJ1-4, with TRBD1 identical over 8 bases. Germline CDR1 and CDR2: SEHNR and FQNEAQ (reference sequence). The CDR3 consists of 14 residues. After removal of 6 bases from V and 5 bases from J, the junction contained 5 bases not matched to a gene. DNA of the CDR3: TGTGCCAGCAGAGCCGGGACAGGCAATGAAAAACTGTTTTTT. It encodes CASRAGTGNEKLFF. Looking up the rest from reference TRBV7-9 and TRBJ1-4 gives the full variable domain: DTGVSQNPRHKITKRGQNVTFRCDPISEHNRLYWYRQTLGQGPEFLTYFQNEAQLEKSRLLSDRFSAERPKGSFSTLEIQRTEQGDSAMYLCASRAGTGNEKLFFGSGTQLSVL.

This chain joins TRBV6-5 and TRBJ2-5; a weak D match, TRBD2 (5 bases). CDR1 is MNHEY, CDR2 SVGAGI, per germline. Trimming pared 7 bases from V and 5 bases from J, leaving 20 bases between. The CDR3 contains 15 residues. CDR3 nucleotide sequence: TGTGCCAGCAATCTAGACCCGGGATCCTCGGAGACCCAGTACTTC. Translated, it gives CASNLDPGSSETQYF.